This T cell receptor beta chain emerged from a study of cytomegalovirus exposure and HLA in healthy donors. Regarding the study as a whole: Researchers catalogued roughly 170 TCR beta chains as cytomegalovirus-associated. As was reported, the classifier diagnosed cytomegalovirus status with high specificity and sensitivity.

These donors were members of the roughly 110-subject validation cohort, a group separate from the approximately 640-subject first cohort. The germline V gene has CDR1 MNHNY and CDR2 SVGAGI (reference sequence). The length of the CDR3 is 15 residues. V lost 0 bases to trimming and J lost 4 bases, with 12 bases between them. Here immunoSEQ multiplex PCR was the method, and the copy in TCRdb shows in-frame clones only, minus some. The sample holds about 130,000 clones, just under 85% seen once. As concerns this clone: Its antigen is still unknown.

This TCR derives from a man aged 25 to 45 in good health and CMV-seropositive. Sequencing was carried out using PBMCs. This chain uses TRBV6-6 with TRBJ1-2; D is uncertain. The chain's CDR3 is CASSYSEVWGYGYTF. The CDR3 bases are TGTGCCAGCAGTTACTCGGAGGTCTGGGGCTATGGCTACACCTTC.